Sequencing of this T cell receptor beta chain was carried out in a study of long-term antiretroviral therapy in people with HIV. Findings and caveats of the study: Clones expanded before ART dominated the repertoire at all time points. Researchers lacked any data on ART adherence, viral resistance or therapy changes. An increase in diversity followed ART, yet levels stayed below transplant donor controls.

immunoSEQ v3.0 was run at survey level. Only in-frame clones appear in the TCRdb table, and some are missing; sequencing was by immunoSEQ multiplex PCR. The profile shows 30,000 to 40,000 clones, 80% to 90% of them singletons. Germline V gene sequence: CDR1 MGHRA, CDR2 YSYEKL. The CDR3 has 14 amino acids. Trimming stripped 2 bases from V and 3 bases from J, with 10 bases between. Every specimen provided about 0.9-11 million cryopreserved PBMC before DNA extraction took place. As to this clone: Its antigen is as yet unknown.

The gene calls are TRBV4-1 and TRBJ2-5, with a tentative D call TRBD2 (5 bases). Sequencing was performed on unsorted PBMCs, taken 2.2 years after starting antiretroviral therapy. This TCR was sampled from a man younger than 30 with HIV. CDR3 loop: CASSQRGGEETQYF. The CDR3 coding sequence is TGCGCCAGCAGCCAACGGGGTGGGGAAGAGACCCAGTACTTC.